One sample yielded the 8 T cell receptor beta chains listed below, sequenced in a study of T cells in Graves' hyperthyroidism and ophthalmopathy. Researchers amplified the TCR beta CDR3 regions from RNA transcripts. The TCR CDR3 first-round RT-PCR relied on the HTBI primer set. TCRdb fed the multiplex PCR reads into MiXCR, producing one record per CDR3 protein. The table shows hundreds of thousands of distinct CDR3 sequences, with 16% occurring only once. The specimen sequenced was blood. The source of these receptors is a woman under 30 with Graves' hyperthyroidism.

In the case of this clonotype: Since a much larger clone is just one base distant, this may be a read error. The J gene is TRBJ2-7, the V gene TRBV28; tentative D call: TRBD2 (7 bases). Germline V CDR1 and CDR2: MDHEN, SYDVKM. The CDR3 sequence is 15 residues long. CDR3 coding DNA: TGTGCCAGCAGTTTTACAGGGAGGGCCTCCTACGAGCAGTGCTTC. Translating it yields CASSFTGRASYEQCF.

V and J are TRBV6-1 and TRBJ2-3, with 7 bases matching TRBD2. Germline lookup yields CDR1 MNHNS and CDR2 SASEGT. Losses at the gene ends were 10 bases for V and 3 bases for J; bases not matched to a gene: 31. This CDR3 is 21 amino acids long. The CDR3 sequence is CATLGLFRDLPGGSLTDTQYF. DNA for the CDR3: TGTGCCACCCTAGGCCTGTTTCGCGATCTCCCTGGCGGGAGTTTAACAGATACGCAGTATTTT.

This clonotype was observed many times. The V and J genes are TRBV5-1 and TRBJ2-7; 9 bases are shared with TRBD1. Germline-derived CDR1 and CDR2 are SGHRS and YFSETQ. The CDR3 consists of 14 residues. Losses at the gene ends were 4 bases for V and 6 bases for J; bases not matched to a gene: 8. The CDR3 nucleotides are TGCGCCAGCAGCCCCGGGGGGACAGGGTTCGAGCAGTACTTC. This encodes CASSPGGTGFEQYF. The full variable domain, completed using reference TRBV5-1 and TRBJ2-7, is KAGVTQTPRYLIKTRGQQVTLSCSPISGHRSVSWYQQTPGQGLQFLFEYFSETQRNKGNFPGRFSGRQFSNSRSEMNVSTLELGDSALYLCASSPGGTGFEQYFGPGTRLTVT.

J is TRBJ2-5 and V is TRBV20-1, with D possibly matching TRBD2 (5 bases). V lost 1 base and J 7 bases, leaving 10 bases between the germline ends. There are 12 residues in the CDR3. Germline values: CDR1 DFQATT, CDR2 SNEGSKA (reference sequence). CDR3 DNA: TGCAGTGCTAGAGTGCCGGGATGGACCCAGTACTTC. Its protein product is CSARVPGWTQYF.

The CDR3 spells CASSESSGSYEQYF. Here the CDR3 DNA reads TGTGCCAGCAGTGAGTCTAGCGGGAGCTACGAGCAGTACTTC. This rearrangement joins TRBV2 to TRBJ2-7, with 10 bases matching TRBD2. CDR3 length: 14 amino acids. Germline V gene lookup returns CDR1 SNHLY and CDR2 FYNNEI. V shed 3 bases and J 3 bases; nucleotides not matched to a gene: 2.

In this sample, this clonotype turned up a few times. The chain couples TRBV27 to TRBJ2-1; a weak D match, TRBD2 (6 bases). The CDR3 runs to 17 residues. The V end was cut by 3 bases, the J end by 4 bases, with 19 bases between. Germline CDR1 MNHEY, CDR2 SMNVEV (reference sequence). For the CDR3, the DNA is TGTGCCAGCAGTTTTCCAGCAGGGAGGCCGGGGTACAATGAGCAGTTCTTC. As protein: CASSFPAGRPGYNEQFF.

V gene TRBV2 combines with J gene TRBJ2-1; D tentatively fits TRBD1 or TRBD2 (5 bases each). The CDR3 totals 13 residues. Germline V gives CDR1 SNHLY, CDR2 FYNNEI. V was pared by 10 bases and J by 5 bases, with 15 bases between. CDR3 sequence reads: CATNWDGNNEQFF. The DNA for the CDR3 is TGTGCCACCAATTGGGACGGCAACAATGAGCAGTTCTTC.

A few counts support this clonotype. V is TRBV6-5 and J is TRBJ1-2; D remains ambiguous. The CDR3 is 14 amino acids. Per germline, CDR1 MNHEY and CDR2 SVGAGI. V lost 6 bases and J lost 6, with 17 bases in between. CDR3 sequence reads: CASRYDPEANGYTF. CDR3 coding DNA: TGTGCCAGCAGATACGATCCCGAGGCAAATGGCTACACCTTC.